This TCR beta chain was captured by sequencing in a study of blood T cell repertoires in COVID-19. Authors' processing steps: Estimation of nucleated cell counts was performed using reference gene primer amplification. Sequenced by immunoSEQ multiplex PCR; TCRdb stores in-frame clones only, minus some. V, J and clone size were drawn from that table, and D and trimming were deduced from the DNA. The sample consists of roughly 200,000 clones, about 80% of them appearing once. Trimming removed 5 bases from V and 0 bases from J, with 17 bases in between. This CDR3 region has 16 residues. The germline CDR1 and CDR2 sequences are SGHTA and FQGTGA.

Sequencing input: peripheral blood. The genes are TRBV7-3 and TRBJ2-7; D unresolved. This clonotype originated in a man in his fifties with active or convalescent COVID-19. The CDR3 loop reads CASSPHDSSSSYEQYF. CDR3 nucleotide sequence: TGTGCCAGCAGCCCCCACGACTCTTCGAGCTCCTACGAGCAGTACTTC.